Listed below are T cell receptor beta chains from one sample, sequenced in a study of blood T cells in healthy people across ages. A single record per CDR3 protein comes from TCRdb applying MiXCR to the 5' RACE reads. Of 1.8 million or so distinct CDR3 sequences in the sample, 39% are singletons; the top ten hold approximately 22%. Material: blood. The receptors were gathered from a human donor in good health. CDR3s include the opening cysteine and the closing phenylalanine or tryptophan. The order of the fields is V gene, CDR3 protein.

>TRBV20-1
CSAIDPTGGSYEQYF
>TRBV10-3
CAIRETETYNEQFF
>TRBV4-3
CASSQPGQGTVYGYTF
>TRBV6-6
CASSLTGGYYYNEQFF
>TRBV6-5
CASRIDGPYGANVLTF
>TRBV20-1
CSAMDGVLYYEQYF
>TRBV20-1
CSARDLRNTYEQYF
>TRBV20-1
CSADGTGYGYTF
>TRBV29-1
CSVGSRGQNFQETQYF
>TRBV20-1
CSAWRGRKNTEAFF
>TRBV7-3
CASSRAASGETQYF
>TRBV10-3
CAIRRDYNTEAFF
>TRBV10-3
CAISDRAPNDNEQFF
>TRBV7-9
CASSLPAGSDGYTF
>TRBV12-3/TRBV12-4
CASSLHRLDTQYF
>TRBV25-1
CASSTTGVTEAFF
>TRBV7-9
CASSHQGVSDNGQFF
>TRBV10-3
CAISRLLNEKLFF
>TRBV7-9
CASSPRLRGDTQYF
>TRBV29-1
CSVGKWEEQFF
>TRBV7-2
CASSRVVGAENTEAFF
>TRBV7-2
CASSFLDGAEQYF
>TRBV9
CASSVGIENIQYF
>TRBV12-3/TRBV12-4
CASNAAQGTGELFF
>TRBV5-1
CASSSYTGELFF
>TRBV7-9
CAGSPNSGGARNEQFF
>TRBV27
CASSLLPGGNSPLHF
>TRBV12-3/TRBV12-4
CASSSIIQGNEQYF
>TRBV15
CATSQDSNEQFF
>TRBV6-5
CASRGGGMDTQYF
>TRBV5-6
CASSSYSGTGSVSEQFF
>TRBV4-3
CASSQDRTAYFFHYGYTF
>TRBV4-2
CASSQDISLDRRNSYEQYF
>TRBV6-5
CASSYDRGEGYTF
>TRBV7-9
CASSLELYTDTQYF
>TRBV29-1
CSVEEAISENHSYNEQFF
>TRBV5-6
CASSLWLAGRQETQYF
>TRBV6-2/TRBV6-3
CAIRNIFMNTEAFF
>TRBV7-9
CASSRRPPTDTQYF
>TRBV7-2
CASSSTGGNFYEQYF